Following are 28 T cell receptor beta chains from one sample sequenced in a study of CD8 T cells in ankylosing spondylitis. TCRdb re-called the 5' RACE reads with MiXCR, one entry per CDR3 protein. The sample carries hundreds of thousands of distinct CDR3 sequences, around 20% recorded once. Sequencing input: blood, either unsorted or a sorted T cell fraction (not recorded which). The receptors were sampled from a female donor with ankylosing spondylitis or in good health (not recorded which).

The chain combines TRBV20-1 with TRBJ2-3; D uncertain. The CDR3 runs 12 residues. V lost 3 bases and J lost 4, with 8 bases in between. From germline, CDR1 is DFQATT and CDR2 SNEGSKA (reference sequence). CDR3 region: CSASLSADTQYF. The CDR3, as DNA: TGCAGTGCTAGCCTATCGGCAGATACGCAGTATTTT.

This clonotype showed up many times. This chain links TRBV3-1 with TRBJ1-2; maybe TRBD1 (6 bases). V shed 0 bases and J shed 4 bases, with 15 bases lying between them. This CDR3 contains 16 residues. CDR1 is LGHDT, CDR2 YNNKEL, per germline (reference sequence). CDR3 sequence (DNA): TGTGCCAGCAGCCAAGATACGGGGGCGAGGAGCTATGGCTACACCTTC. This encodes CASSQDTGARSYGYTF. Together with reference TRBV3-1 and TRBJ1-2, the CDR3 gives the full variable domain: DTAVSQTPKYLVTQMGNDKSIKCEQNLGHDTMYWYKQDSKKFLKIMFSYNNKELIINETVPNRFSPKSPDKAHLNLHINSLELGDSAVYFCASSQDTGARSYGYTFGSGTRLTVV.

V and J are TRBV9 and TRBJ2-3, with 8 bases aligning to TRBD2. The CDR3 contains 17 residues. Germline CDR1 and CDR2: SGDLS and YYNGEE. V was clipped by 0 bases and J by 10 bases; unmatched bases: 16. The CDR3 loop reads CASSVATGGLDGPPQYF. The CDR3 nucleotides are TGTGCCAGCAGCGTAGCTACGGGGGGACTAGACGGTCCTCCGCAGTATTTT.

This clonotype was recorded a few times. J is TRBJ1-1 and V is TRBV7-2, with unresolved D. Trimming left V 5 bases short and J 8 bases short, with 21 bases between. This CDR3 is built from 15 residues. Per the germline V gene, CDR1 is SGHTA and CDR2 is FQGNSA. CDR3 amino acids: CASSPLLSESSEAFF. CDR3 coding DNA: TGTGCCAGCAGCCCTCTCCTATCAGAGTCGTCGGAAGCTTTCTTT.

CDR3 in DNA: TGTGCCAGCAGTGAATGGGTGGCCACCCGTTACGGCGAGCAGTACTTC. Protein sequence: CASSEWVATRYGEQYF. The chain links TRBV2 to TRBJ2-7; D not certain. V gave up 2 bases and J gave up 6 bases, with 20 bases separating them. From germline, CDR1 is SNHLY and CDR2 FYNNEI. The CDR3 length is 16 residues.

CDR3 protein: CASSAEAGGGEQYF. CDR3 coding DNA: TGTGCCAGCAGCGCAGAAGCGGGAGGCGGCGAGCAGTACTTC. The chain links TRBV9 to TRBJ2-7, with 9 bases matching TRBD2. CDR3 length: 14 residues. Trimming at V came to 3 bases and at J to 6 bases, leaving 7 bases not matched to a gene. The germline V gene encodes CDR1 SGDLS and CDR2 YYNGEE.

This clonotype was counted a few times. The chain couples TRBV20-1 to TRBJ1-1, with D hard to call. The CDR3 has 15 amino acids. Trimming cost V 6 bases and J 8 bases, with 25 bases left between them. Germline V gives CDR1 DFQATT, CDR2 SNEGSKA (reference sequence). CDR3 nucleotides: TGCAGTGCCCTACCCGTTACCGGGGTAATGAGAGAAGCTTTCTTT. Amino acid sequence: CSALPVTGVMREAFF.

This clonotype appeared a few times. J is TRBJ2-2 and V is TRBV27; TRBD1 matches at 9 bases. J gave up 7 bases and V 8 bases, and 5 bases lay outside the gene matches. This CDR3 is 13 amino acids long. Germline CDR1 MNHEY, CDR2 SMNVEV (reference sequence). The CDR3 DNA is TGTGCCAGCGGGGGACAGGGAGTCGGGGAGCTGTTTTTT. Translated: CASGGQGVGELFF.

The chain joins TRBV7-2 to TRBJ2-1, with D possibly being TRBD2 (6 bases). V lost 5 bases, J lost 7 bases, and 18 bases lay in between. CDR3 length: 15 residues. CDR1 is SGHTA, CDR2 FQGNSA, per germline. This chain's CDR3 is CASSEMGGDLNEQFF. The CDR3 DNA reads TGTGCCAGCAGCGAGATGGGGGGAGATCTGAATGAGCAGTTCTTC.

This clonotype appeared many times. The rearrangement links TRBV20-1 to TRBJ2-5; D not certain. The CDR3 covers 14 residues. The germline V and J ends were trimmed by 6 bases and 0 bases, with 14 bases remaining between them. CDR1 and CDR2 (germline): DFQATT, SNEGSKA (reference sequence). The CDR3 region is CSAQPRHNQETQYF. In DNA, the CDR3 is TGCAGTGCCCAACCCCGACACAACCAAGAGACCCAGTACTTC.

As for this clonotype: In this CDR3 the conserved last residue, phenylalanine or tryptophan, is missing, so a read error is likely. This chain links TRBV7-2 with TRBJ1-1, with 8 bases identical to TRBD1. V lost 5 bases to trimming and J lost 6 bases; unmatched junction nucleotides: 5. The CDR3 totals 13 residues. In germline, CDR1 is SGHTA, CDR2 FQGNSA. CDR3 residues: CASSDPGQAEAFY. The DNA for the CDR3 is TGTGCCAGCAGCGATCCGGGACAGGCTGAAGCTTTCTAT.

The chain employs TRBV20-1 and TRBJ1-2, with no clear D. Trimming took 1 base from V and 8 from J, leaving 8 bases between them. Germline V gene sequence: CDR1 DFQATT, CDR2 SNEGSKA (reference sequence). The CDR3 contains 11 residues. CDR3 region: CSARAPGGYTF. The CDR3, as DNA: TGCAGTGCTAGAGCCCCTGGGGGCTACACCTTC.

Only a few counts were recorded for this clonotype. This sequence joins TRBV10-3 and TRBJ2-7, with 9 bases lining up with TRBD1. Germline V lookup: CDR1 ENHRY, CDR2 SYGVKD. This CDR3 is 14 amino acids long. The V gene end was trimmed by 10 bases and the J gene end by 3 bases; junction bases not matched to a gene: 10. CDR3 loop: CATSRTGADYEQYF. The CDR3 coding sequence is TGTGCCACTTCGAGGACAGGGGCCGACTACGAGCAGTACTTC.

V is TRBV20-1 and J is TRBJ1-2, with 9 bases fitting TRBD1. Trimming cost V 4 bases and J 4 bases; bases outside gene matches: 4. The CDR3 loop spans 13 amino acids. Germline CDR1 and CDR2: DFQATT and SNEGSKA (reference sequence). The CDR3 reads CSATQDRGYGYTF. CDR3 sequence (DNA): TGCAGTGCTACCCAGGACAGGGGCTATGGCTACACCTTC.

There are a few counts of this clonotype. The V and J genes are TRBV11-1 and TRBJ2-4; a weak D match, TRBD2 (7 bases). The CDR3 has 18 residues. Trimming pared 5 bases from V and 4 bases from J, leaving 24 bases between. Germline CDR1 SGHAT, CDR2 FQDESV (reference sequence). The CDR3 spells CASSPSGAGEIGKNIQYF. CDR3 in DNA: TGTGCCAGCAGCCCCTCGGGGGCGGGAGAGATAGGAAAAAACATTCAGTACTTC.

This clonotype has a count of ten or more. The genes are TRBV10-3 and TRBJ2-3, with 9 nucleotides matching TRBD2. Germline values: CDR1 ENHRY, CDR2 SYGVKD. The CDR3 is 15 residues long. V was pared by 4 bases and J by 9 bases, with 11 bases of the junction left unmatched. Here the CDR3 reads CAISGGGRALGTQYF. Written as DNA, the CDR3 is TGTGCCATCAGTGGGGGCGGGAGGGCCCTCGGAACGCAGTATTTT.

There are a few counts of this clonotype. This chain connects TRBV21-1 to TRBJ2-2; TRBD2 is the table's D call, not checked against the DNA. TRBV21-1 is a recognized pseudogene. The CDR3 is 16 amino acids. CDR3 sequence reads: CASLGTSGVCAGELFF. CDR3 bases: TGTGCCAGCTTAGGGACCTCCGGCGTTTGTGCCGGGGAGCTGTTTTTT.

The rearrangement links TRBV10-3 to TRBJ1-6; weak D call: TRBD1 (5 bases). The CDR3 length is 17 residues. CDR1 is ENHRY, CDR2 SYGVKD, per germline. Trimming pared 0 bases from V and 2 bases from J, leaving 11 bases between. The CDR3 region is CAISESGLPTYNSPLHF. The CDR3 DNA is TGTGCCATCAGTGAGTCGGGGCTTCCCACCTATAATTCACCCCTCCACTTT.

CDR3 coding DNA: TGTGCCACCCTCTTACTCGGGAGGATAGATGAGCAGTTCTTC. It translates to CATLLLGRIDEQFF. The rearrangement links TRBV12-3 or TRBV12-4 to TRBJ2-1, with 7 bases lining up with TRBD2. CDR3 length equals 14 residues. J lost 8 bases, V lost 10 bases, and 14 bases had no gene match.

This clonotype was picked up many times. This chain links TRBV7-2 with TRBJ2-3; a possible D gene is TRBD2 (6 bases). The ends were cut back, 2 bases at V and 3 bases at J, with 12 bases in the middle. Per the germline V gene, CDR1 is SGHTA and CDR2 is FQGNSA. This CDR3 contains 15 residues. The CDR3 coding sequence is TGTGCCAGCAGCTTATTAGCGGAGGGGACAGATACGCAGTATTTT. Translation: CASSLLAEGTDTQYF. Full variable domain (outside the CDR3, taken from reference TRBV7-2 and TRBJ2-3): GAGVSQSPSNKVTEKGKDVELRCDPISGHTALYWYRQSLGQGLEFLIYFQGNSAPDKSGLPSDRFSAERTGGSVSTLTIQRTQQEDSAVYLCASSLLAEGTDTQYFGPGTRLTVL.

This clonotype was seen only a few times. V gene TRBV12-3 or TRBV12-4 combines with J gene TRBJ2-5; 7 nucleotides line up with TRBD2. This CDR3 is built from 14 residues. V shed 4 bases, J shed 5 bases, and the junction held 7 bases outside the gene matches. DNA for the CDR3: TGTGCCAGCAGTTGGGGGGGGGACGGGGAGACCCAGTACTTC. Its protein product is CASSWGGDGETQYF.

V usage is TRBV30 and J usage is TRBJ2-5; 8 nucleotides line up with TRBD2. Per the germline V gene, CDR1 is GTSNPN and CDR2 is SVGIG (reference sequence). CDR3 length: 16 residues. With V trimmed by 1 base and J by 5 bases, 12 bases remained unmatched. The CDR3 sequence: CAWSGGPLTGGETQYF. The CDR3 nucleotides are TGTGCCTGGAGTGGGGGACCTCTAACGGGAGGGGAGACCCAGTACTTC.

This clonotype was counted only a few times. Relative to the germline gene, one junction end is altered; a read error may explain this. CDR3 sequence reads: CASSLRTGYETQYF. The CDR3 region has the DNA TGTGCTAGCAGCTTAAGGACAGGGTATGAGACCCAGTACTTC. The chain recombines TRBV7-7 with TRBJ2-5, with 8 bases aligning to TRBD1. Looked up from germline, CDR1 is SSHAT and CDR2 is FNYEAQ (reference sequence). The CDR3 sequence is 14 residues long.

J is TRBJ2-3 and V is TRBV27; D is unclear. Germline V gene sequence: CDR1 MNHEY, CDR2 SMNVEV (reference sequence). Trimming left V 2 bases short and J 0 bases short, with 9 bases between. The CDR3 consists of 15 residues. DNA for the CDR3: TGTGCCAGCAGTTTACAGGACCCTAGCACAGATACGCAGTATTTT. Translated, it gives CASSLQDPSTDTQYF.

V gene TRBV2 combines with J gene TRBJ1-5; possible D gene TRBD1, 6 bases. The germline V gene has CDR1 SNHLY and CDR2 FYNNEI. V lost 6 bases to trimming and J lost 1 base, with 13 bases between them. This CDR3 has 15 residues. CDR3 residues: CASRNREGSNQPQHF. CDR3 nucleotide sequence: TGTGCCAGCAGGAACAGGGAGGGGAGCAATCAGCCCCAGCATTTT.

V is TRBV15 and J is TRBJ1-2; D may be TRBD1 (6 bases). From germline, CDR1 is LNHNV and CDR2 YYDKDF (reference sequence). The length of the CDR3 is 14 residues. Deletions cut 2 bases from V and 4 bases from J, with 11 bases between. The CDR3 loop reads CATSRIGTPYGYTF. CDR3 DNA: TGTGCCACCAGCAGAATCGGGACACCCTATGGCTACACCTTC.

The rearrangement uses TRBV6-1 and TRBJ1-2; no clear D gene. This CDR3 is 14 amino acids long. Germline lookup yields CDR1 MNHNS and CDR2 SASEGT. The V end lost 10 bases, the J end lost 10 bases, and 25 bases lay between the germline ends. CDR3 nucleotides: TGTGCCACAACACCCCTCGCCTCGGCCGGGATCTACACCTTC. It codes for CATTPLASAGIYTF.

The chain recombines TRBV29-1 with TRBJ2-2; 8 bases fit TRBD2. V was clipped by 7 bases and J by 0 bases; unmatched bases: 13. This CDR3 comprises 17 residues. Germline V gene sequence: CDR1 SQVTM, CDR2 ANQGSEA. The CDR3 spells CSAEGGTSGANTGELFF. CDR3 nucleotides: TGCAGCGCTGAGGGGGGTACTAGCGGCGCGAACACCGGGGAGCTGTTTTTT.